The entry below gives a single TCR beta chain sequence along with its context. The antigen is unknown. Template switching created a universal primer site, and the cDNA included unique molecular identifiers. TCRdb called the 5' RACE reads again in MiXCR, with one record for every CDR3 protein. Among around 500,000 distinct CDR3 sequences listed, 11% to 15% were seen once. These data come from a study of identical twins. The germline gives CDR1 DFQATT, CDR2 SNEGSKA (reference sequence). CDR3 length: 16 amino acids. V gave up 5 bases and J gave up 5 bases, with 23 bases separating them. Overall study findings and caveats: It was cross-sectional statistical analysis, not following the same donors, that the conclusions relied on. Abundant cord blood beta clonotypes carried fewer insertions; memory repertoires showed none.

A further study also used this sample, focusing on yellow fever vaccine responses in identical twins.

The sequenced sample consisted of CD4+ T cells sorted from blood. V gene TRBV20-1 combines with J gene TRBJ2-3, with D possibly matching TRBD1 (5 bases). This TCR was recovered from a young woman in good health. CDR3 loop: CSAGRLWQGRVDTQYF. CDR3 DNA sequence: TGCAGTGCTGGACGGCTTTGGCAGGGAAGGGTAGATACGCAGTATTTT.